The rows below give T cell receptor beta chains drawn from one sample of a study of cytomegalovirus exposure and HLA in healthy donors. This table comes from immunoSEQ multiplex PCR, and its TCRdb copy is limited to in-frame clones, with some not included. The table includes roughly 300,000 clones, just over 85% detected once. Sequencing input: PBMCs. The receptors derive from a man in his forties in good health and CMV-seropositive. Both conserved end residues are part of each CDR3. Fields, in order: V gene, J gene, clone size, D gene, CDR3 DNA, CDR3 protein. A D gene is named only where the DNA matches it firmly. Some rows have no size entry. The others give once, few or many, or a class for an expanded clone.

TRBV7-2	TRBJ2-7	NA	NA	TGTGCCAGCAGCTTAGTGGCGACTTACGAGCAGTACTTC	CASSLVATYEQYF
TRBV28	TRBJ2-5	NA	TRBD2	TGTGCCAGCAGTCCCCCGGGACTAGCGGGTAGAGAGACCCAGTACTTC	CASSPPGLAGRETQYF
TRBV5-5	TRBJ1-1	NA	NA	TGTGCCAGCAGCTCCCTAGCGAGCACTGAAGCTTTCTTT	CASSSLASTEAFF
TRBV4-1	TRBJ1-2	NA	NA	TGCGCCAGCAGCCACCTGGAGGGCTACACCTTC	CASSHLEGYTF
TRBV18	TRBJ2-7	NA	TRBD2	TGTGCCAGCTCTCTACAGACGACTAGCGGCTACGAGCAGTACTTC	CASSLQTTSGYEQYF
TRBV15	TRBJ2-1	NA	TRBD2	TGTGCCACCAGCGGCGGGCTAGCGGGTAGTTCGCAGTTCTTC	CATSGGLAGSSQFF
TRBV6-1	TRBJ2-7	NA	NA	TGTGCCAGCAGCTTGGACAGCCTAACCTACGAGCAGTACTTC	CASSLDSLTYEQYF
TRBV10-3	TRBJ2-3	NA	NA	TGTGCCATCAGCGATGTGAGGAGAACAGATACGCAGTATTTT	CAISDVRRTDTQYF
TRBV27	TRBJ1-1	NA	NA	TGTGCCAGCAGTCCGGCCGAGGACAGTCCGAACACTGAAGCTTTCTTT	CASSPAEDSPNTEAFF
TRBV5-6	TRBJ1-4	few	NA	TGTGCCAGCAGCTTGTTTACAACTAATGAAAAACTGTTTTTT	CASSLFTTNEKLFF
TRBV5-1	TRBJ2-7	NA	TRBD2	TGCGCCAGCAAACTGCGGGAGGGCCTGCAGTACGAGCAGTACTTC	CASKLREGLQYEQYF
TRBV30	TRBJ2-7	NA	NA	TGTGCCTGGAGTGCGACTAGAAACGAGCAGTACTTC	CAWSATRNEQYF
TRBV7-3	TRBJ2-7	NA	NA	TGTGCCAGCAGCCTCAGGACAGGGAGGGCCTACGAGCAGTACTTC	CASSLRTGRAYEQYF
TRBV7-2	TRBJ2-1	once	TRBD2	TGTGCCAGCAGCCGCGGGGGAGCGGATGGGAATGAGCAGTTCTTC	CASSRGGADGNEQFF
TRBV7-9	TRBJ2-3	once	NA	TGTGCCAGCAGCCATCAAGGCAGGGGGGAGGCAGATACGCAGTATTTT	CASSHQGRGEADTQYF
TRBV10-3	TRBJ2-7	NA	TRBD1	TGTGCCACGACTCCTTTGGACAGGAGCCCCTACGAGCAGTACTTC	CATTPLDRSPYEQYF
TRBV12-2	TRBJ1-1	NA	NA	TGTGCAAGTCGCTTAGGGCAGGGGGCGAATCTAACTGAAGCTTTCTTT	CASRLGQGANLTEAFF
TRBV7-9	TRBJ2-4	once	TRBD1	TGTGCCAGCAGCTTGGGGGTAGGGACAGGGTCTTCCAAAAACATTCAGTACTTC	CASSLGVGTGSSKNIQYF
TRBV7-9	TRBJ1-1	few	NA	TGTGCCAGCAGCTTTGTACTGCCGAACACTGAAGCTTTCTTT	CASSFVLPNTEAFF
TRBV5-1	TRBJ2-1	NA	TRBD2	TGCGCCAGCAGCTTTAGCGGGAACTCCTACAATGAGCAGTTCTTC	CASSFSGNSYNEQFF
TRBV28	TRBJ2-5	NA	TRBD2	TGTGCCAGCAGTTCCGCTAGCGGCCCGAGGGGGACCCAGTACTTC	CASSSASGPRGTQYF
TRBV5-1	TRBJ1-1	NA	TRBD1	TGCGCCAGCAGCCCCGGACAGGACGCAAACACTGAAGCTTTCTTT	CASSPGQDANTEAFF
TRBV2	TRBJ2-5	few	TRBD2	TGTGCCAGCAGGGAGCCTAGCGGGAACGTCCAAGAGACCCAGTACTTC	CASREPSGNVQETQYF
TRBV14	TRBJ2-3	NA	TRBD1	TGTGCCAGCAGCCAAGGTCTTATCGGACAGGGAATGACAGATACGCAGTATTTT	CASSQGLIGQGMTDTQYF
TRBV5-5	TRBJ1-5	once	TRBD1	TGTGCCAGCAGCGAGGGGACAGGCTATAGCAATCAGCCCCAGCATTTT	CASSEGTGYSNQPQHF
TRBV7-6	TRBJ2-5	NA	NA	TGTGCCAGCAGCTTGTGGCGGGAGACCCAGTACTTC	CASSLWRETQYF
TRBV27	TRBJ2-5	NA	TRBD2	TGTGCCAGCAGTCGACCCGTAGCGGGGGGAGTGGAGACCCAGTACTTC	CASSRPVAGGVETQYF
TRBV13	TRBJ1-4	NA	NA	TGTGCCAGCAGCTTGAGGGATGAAAAACTGTTTTTT	CASSLRDEKLFF
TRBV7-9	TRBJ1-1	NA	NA	TGTGCCAGCAGCTTTCCGAGGCCGAACACTGAAGCTTTCTTT	CASSFPRPNTEAFF
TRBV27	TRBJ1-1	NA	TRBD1	TGTGCCAGCAGTCGACAGGGCCGCCTGAACACTGAAGCTTTCTTT	CASSRQGRLNTEAFF
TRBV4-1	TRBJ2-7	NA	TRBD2	TGCGCCAGCAGCGCACCCGGGACTAGCGGGAGTTACGAGCAGTACTTC	CASSAPGTSGSYEQYF
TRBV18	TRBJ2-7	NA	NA	TGTGCCAGCTCACCATCAGGCGGAGATCGAGCGGGCGAGCAGTACTTC	CASSPSGGDRAGEQYF
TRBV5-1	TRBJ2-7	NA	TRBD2	TGCGCCAGCAGCTTTCCCGAACTAGCGGGAGATTCCTCCTACGAGCAGTACTTC	CASSFPELAGDSSYEQYF
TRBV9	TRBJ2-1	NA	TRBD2	TGTGCCAGCAGCGTAGGGACTAGCGGGAGGTCTTGGGATGAGCAGTTCTTC	CASSVGTSGRSWDEQFF
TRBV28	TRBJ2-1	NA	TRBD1	TGTGCCAGCAGGAGCGCCGGACAGGGGGACAATGAGCAGTTCTTC	CASRSAGQGDNEQFF
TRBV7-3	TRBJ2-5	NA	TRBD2	TGTGCCAGCAGCTTAATGTCTAGCGGGAAGGAGACCCAGTACTTC	CASSLMSSGKETQYF
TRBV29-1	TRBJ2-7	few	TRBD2	TGCAGCGTTGAAGGCGGGAGCCCCCCCTACGAGCAGTACTTC	CSVEGGSPPYEQYF
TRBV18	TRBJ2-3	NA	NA	TGTGCCAGCTCACCACGGCCCACAGATACGCAGTATTTT	CASSPRPTDTQYF
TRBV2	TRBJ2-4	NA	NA	TGTGCCAGCAGTGAAGTAGTGGGAGTACCAGAGAACATTCAGTACTTC	CASSEVVGVPENIQYF
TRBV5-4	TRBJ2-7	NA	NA	TGTGCCAGCAGCAACCCCAGTACCTACGAGCAGTACTTC	CASSNPSTYEQYF
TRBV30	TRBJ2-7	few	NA	TGTGCCTGGAAGACAGCGAGCTCCTACGAGCAGTACTTC	CAWKTASSYEQYF
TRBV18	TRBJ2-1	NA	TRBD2	TGTGCCAGCTCACCCAGCCTAGCGGTACTGGAGCAGTTCTTC	CASSPSLAVLEQFF
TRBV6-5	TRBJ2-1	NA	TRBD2	TGTGCCAGCAGTCAGGGACTAGCGTCGAACAATGAGCAGTTCTTC	CASSQGLASNNEQFF
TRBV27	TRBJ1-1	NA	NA	TGTGCCAGCGCCATAACAGGGTATGACACTGAAGCTTTCTTT	CASAITGYDTEAFF
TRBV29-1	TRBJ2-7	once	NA	TGCAGCGTTGAGGGACTGGAGTCCTACGAGCAGTACTTC	CSVEGLESYEQYF
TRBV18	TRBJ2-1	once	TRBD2	TGTGCCAGCTCACTCGGGACTAGCGGGATCAGAACGTACAATGAGCAGTTCTTC	CASSLGTSGIRTYNEQFF
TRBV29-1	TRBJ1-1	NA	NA	TGCAGCGTTACTGGGAACACTGAAGCTTTCTTT	CSVTGNTEAFF
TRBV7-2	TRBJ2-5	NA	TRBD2	TGTGCCAGCAGCTTAGAGGGGACTAGCGCACAAGAGACCCAGTACTTC	CASSLEGTSAQETQYF
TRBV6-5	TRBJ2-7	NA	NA	TGTGCCAGCAGTTACCTACAGGATGCCTACGAGCAGTACTTC	CASSYLQDAYEQYF
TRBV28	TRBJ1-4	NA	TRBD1	TGTGCCAGCAGACGCGCGGGACAGGGCACTGAAAAACTGTTTTTT	CASRRAGQGTEKLFF
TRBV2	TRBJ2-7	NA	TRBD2	TGTGCCAGCAGTGAATTCGGGAGGCCTTTCTCCTACGAGCAGTACTTC	CASSEFGRPFSYEQYF
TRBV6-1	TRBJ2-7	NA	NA	TGTGCCAGCAGTATATACAGGGACTCCTACGAGCAGTACTTC	CASSIYRDSYEQYF